This T cell receptor (beta chain) was sequenced during a study of graft-versus-host responses after intestinal transplantation. Whole-study context: Each patient got anti-thymocyte globulin induction, then tacrolimus and steroids for approximately three years. Study conclusions and caveats: The presence of high graft-versus-host to host-versus-graft clonal ratios in allografts characterized patients with graft-donor T cell macrochimerism. HvG clone declines early post-transplant were associated with peak circulating GvH levels. Analysis identified GvH clones in recipient marrow, with some appearing first in ileum or blood.

V shed 8 bases and J shed 8 bases, with 18 bases lying between them. Germline V gives CDR1 LGHNA, CDR2 YSLEER. The CDR3 extends over 13 amino acids. The assay was immunoSEQ multiplex PCR, and TCRdb's table has in-frame clones only and misses some. The profile shows about 86,000 clones, 88% of them singletons. Remarks on this clone: Its matching antigen is unknown.

This TCR was sampled from a human donor who was the organ donor for an intestinal transplant. The chain uses TRBV4-3 and TRBJ1-1; D is ambiguous. The material was unstimulated CD4+ T cells sorted from spleen or lymph node cells, obtained before transplant. The CDR3 DNA sequence: TGCGCCAGCGGCGAAACGAGGGAGGCGGAAGCTTTCTTT. This gives the protein CASGETREAEAFF.